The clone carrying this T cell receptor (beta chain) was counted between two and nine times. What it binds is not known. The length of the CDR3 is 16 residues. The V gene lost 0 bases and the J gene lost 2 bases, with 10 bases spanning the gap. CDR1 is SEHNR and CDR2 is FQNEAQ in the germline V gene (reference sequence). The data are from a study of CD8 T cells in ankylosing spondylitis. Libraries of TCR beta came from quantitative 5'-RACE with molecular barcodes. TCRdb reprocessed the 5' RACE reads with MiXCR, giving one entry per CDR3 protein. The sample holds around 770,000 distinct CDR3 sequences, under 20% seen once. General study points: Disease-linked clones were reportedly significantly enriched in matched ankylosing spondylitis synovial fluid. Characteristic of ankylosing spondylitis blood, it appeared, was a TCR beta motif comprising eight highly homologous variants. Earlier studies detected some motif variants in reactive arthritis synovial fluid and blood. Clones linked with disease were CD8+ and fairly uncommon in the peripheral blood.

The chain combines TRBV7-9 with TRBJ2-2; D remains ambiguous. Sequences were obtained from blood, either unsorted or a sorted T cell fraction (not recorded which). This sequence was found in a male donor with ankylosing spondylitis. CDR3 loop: CASSLALRQNTGELFF. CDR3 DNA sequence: TGTGCCAGCAGCTTAGCGCTGAGACAAAACACCGGGGAGCTGTTTTTT. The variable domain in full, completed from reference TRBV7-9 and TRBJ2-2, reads DTGVSQNPRHKITKRGQNVTFRCDPISEHNRLYWYRQTLGQGPEFLTYFQNEAQLEKSRLLSDRFSAERPKGSFSTLEIQRTEQGDSAMYLCASSLALRQNTGELFFGEGSRLTVL.